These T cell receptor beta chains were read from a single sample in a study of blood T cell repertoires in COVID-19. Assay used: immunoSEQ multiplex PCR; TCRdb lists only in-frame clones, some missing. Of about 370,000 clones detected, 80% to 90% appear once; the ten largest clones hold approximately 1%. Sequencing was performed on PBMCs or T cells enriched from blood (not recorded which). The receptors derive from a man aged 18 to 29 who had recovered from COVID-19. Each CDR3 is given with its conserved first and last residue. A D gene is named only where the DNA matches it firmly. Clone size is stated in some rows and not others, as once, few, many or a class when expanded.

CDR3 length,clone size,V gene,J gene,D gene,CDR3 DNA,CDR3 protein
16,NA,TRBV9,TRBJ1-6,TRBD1,TGTGCCAGCAGCCCGAGGACAGGGGCAGATAATTCACCCCTCCACTTT,CASSPRTGADNSPLHF
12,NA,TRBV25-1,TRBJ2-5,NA,TGTGCCAGCCGGGGAGACTCAGAGACCCAGTACTTC,CASRGDSETQYF
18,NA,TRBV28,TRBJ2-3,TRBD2,TGTGCCAGCAGTTTCGCAGGGACTAGCGGAGGGCCGACAGATACGCAGTATTTT,CASSFAGTSGGPTDTQYF
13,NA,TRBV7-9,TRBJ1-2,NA,TGTGCCAGCAGCTTAGCGGACAGCTATGGCTACACCTTC,CASSLADSYGYTF
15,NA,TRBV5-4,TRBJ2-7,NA,TGTGCCAGCAGTCTGGGGGCACTTGGGGTCTACGAGCAGTACTTC,CASSLGALGVYEQYF
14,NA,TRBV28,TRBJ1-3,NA,TGTGCCAGCAGTTTAGACAGGTCTGGAAACACCATATATTTT,CASSLDRSGNTIYF
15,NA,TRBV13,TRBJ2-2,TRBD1,TGTGCCAGCAGCTTAGACAGGGGCGACACCGGGGAGCTGTTTTTT,CASSLDRGDTGELFF
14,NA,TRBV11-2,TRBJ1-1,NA,TGTGCCAGCAGCTTGGCGGCCATGAACACTGAAGCTTTCTTT,CASSLAAMNTEAFF
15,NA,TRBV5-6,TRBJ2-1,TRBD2,TGTGCCAGCAGCTTTGAACTAGCGGATTACAATGAGCAGTTCTTC,CASSFELADYNEQFF
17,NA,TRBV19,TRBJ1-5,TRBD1,TGTGCCAGTAGTCAACTCCGGGACAGCTATAGCAATCAGCCCCAGCATTTT,CASSQLRDSYSNQPQHF
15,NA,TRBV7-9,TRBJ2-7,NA,TGTGCCAGCAGCTTAGAATCGGCAGGGTCTAAAGAGCAGTACTTC,CASSLESAGSKEQYF
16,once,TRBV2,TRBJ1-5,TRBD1,TGTGCCAGCAGTGCTCCCGGGACAGGGCGACGGGGGCCCCAGCATTTT,CASSAPGTGRRGPQHF
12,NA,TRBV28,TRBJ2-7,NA,TGTGCCAGCAGTTGGTCACGGTACGAGCAGTACTTC,CASSWSRYEQYF
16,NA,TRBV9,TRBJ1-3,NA,TGTGCCAGCAGCGGGCAGGGCAGGACTATTGGAAACACCATATATTTT,CASSGQGRTIGNTIYF
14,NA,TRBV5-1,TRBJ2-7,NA,TGCGCCAGCAGCTTGGGTGCAGGGGCCCACGAGCAGTACTTC,CASSLGAGAHEQYF
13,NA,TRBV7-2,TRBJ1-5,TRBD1,TGTGCCAGCAGGGGACAGGGAGATCAGCCCCAGCATTTT,CASRGQGDQPQHF
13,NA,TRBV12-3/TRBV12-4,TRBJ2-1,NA,TGTGCCAGCACCCTGGACCGCAGGGGTGAGCAGTTCTTC,CASTLDRRGEQFF
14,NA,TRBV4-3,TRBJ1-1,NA,TGCGCCAGCAGCCAAGAAGGGGGTGGCACTGAAGCTTTCTTT,CASSQEGGGTEAFF
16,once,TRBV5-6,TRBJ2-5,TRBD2,TGTGCCAGCAGCCTAGGACTGTCGAGCGGGGGTGGTACCCAGTACTTC,CASSLGLSSGGGTQYF
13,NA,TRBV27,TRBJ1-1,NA,TGTGCCAGTCGACAGCCCGGGAACACTGAAGCTTTCTTT,CASRQPGNTEAFF
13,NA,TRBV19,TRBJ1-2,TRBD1,TGTGCCAGTCAGACAGGGGTCTTTAATGGCTACACCTTC,CASQTGVFNGYTF
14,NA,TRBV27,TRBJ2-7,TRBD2,TGTGCCAGCAGTTTCTTGGGAGGGGCCTACGAGCAGTACTTC,CASSFLGGAYEQYF
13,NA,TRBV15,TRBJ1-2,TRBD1,TGTGCCACCAGCAGAGCGCAGGGGGATGGCTACACCTTC,CATSRAQGDGYTF
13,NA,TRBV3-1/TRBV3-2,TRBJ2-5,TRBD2,TGTGCCAGCAGACAAAGCGGGAGGGGGACCCAGTACTTC,CASRQSGRGTQYF
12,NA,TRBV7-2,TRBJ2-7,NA,TGTGCCAGCAGCTTAAGTAGATACGAGCAGTACTTC,CASSLSRYEQYF
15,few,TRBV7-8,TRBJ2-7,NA,TGTGCCAGCAGCCAACGAGGACAGTACTCCTACGAGCAGTACTTC,CASSQRGQYSYEQYF
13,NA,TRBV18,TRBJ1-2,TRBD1,TGTGCCAGCTCACTCACAGGGGGCGATGGCTACACCTTC,CASSLTGGDGYTF
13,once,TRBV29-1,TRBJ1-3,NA,TGCAGCGTTGGCGGTGGCGAAGGAAACACCATATATTTT,CSVGGGEGNTIYF
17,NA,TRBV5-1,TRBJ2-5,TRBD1,TGCGCCAGCAGCTTGGCCTTGGGTGGGACAGCCCAAGAGACCCAGTACTTC,CASSLALGGTAQETQYF
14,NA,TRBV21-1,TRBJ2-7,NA,TGTGCCAGCAGCAAGGCTAGCGGGGCCTACGAGCAGTACTTC,CASSKASGAYEQYF
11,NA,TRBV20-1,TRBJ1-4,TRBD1,TGCAGTGCGGCAGGGGGTGAAAAACTGTTTTTT,CSAAGGEKLFF
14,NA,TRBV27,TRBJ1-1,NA,TGTGCCAGCAGTTTGAGTATGGAGGGGACTGAAGCTTTCTTT,CASSLSMEGTEAFF
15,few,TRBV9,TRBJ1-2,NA,TGTGCCAGCAGCGCCAACTACGGGGGGCTGTATGGCTACACCTTC,CASSANYGGLYGYTF
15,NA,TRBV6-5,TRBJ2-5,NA,TGTGCCAGCAGTTACGGAGGAGGGAGGATGGAGACCCAGTACTTC,CASSYGGGRMETQYF
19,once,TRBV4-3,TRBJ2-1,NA,TGCGCCAGCAGCCAAGAAGAGAGGACTAATACGAGGGGGCAAAATGAGCAGTTCTTC,CASSQEERTNTRGQNEQFF
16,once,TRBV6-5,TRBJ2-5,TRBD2,TGTGCCAGCAGTTCCCCGCAGTGGGCGGGAGGAGAGACCCAGTACTTC,CASSSPQWAGGETQYF
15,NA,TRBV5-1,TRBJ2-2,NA,TGCGCCAGCTTCGGGGAAGCGGGCTACACCGGGGAGCTGTTTTTT,CASFGEAGYTGELFF
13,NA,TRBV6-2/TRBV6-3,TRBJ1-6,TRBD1,TGTGCCAGCAGTCGACAGGGCTATTCACCCCTCCACTTT,CASSRQGYSPLHF
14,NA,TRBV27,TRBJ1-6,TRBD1,TGTGCCAGCAGTCCCGACAGGGGAGGTTCACCCCTCCACTTT,CASSPDRGGSPLHF
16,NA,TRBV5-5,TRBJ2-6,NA,TGTGCCAGCAGCTTCGTTGGGGCAAAGAGGGCCAACGTCCTGACTTTC,CASSFVGAKRANVLTF
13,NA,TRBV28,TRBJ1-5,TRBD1,TGTGCCAGCACCCGACAGGGGGGTCAGCCCCAGCATTTT,CASTRQGGQPQHF
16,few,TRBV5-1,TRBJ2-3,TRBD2,TGCGCCAGCAGCTTGGTAACTAGCGGGGGTGCAGATACGCAGTATTTT,CASSLVTSGGADTQYF
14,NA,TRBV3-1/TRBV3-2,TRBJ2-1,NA,TGTGCCAGCAGCCGCGGATCGAGCCTCAATGAGCAGTTCTTC,CASSRGSSLNEQFF
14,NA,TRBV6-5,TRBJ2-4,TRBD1,TGTGCCAGCAGTTCCAGGGACAGGGGGAACATTCAGTACTTC,CASSSRDRGNIQYF
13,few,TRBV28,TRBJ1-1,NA,TGTGCCAGCAGTTTACAGGGGATCACTGAAGCTTTCTTT,CASSLQGITEAFF
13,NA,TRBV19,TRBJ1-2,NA,TGTGCCAGTACCCCGGGGGACGTCTATGGCTACACCTTC,CASTPGDVYGYTF
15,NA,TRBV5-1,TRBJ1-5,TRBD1,TGCGCCAGCAGCTCTGGACAGGGGGACAATCAGCCCCAGCATTTT,CASSSGQGDNQPQHF
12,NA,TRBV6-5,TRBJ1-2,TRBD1,TGTGCCAGCAACAACGACAGGGTTGGCTACACCTTC,CASNNDRVGYTF
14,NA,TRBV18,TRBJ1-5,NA,TGTGCCAGCTCACCCGGGGAGGGCAATCAGCCCCAGCATTTT,CASSPGEGNQPQHF